A single sample is the source of the 4 T cell receptor beta chains below, sequenced in a study of CD8 T cells in Susac syndrome. Random hexamers were used to reverse transcribe an amount of about 0.45 to 1 ug RNA. TCRdb called the immunoSEQ multiplex PCR reads again in MiXCR, with one record for every CDR3 protein. The sample has some 210,000 distinct CDR3 sequences; 94% are singletons. Material for sequencing was CD4+ T cells from PBMCs. Receptors originate from a human donor with Susac syndrome.

The rearrangement links TRBV20-1 to TRBJ2-7, with a possible D match to TRBD2 (7 bases). CDR1 is DFQATT and CDR2 is SNEGSKA in the germline V gene (reference sequence). The CDR3 spans 13 residues. The V end lost 5 bases, the J end lost 2 bases, and 13 bases lay between the germline ends. CDR3 residues: CSAGAGATYEQYF. CDR3 sequence (DNA): TGCAGTGCTGGGGCGGGGGCCACCTACGAGCAGTACTTC.

The J gene is TRBJ1-5, the V gene TRBV5-1; D not certain. The CDR3 contains 13 residues. V was trimmed by 2 bases and J by 2 bases, leaving 5 bases between them. Looked up from germline, CDR1 is SGHRS and CDR2 is YFSETQ. DNA for the CDR3: TGCGCCAGCAGCTTCGAGGGCAATCAGCCCCAGCATTTT. Amino acids: CASSFEGNQPQHF.

J is TRBJ1-2 and V is TRBV20-1; perhaps TRBD1 as D (5 bases). Looked up from germline, CDR1 is DFQATT and CDR2 is SNEGSKA (reference sequence). The germline V and J ends were trimmed by 2 bases and 5 bases, with 12 bases remaining between them. The CDR3 contains 13 residues. The CDR3, as DNA: TGCAGTGCTAGAAGTCAGGGATTGTATGGCTACACCTTC. It yields the protein CSARSQGLYGYTF.

V and J are TRBV12-3 or TRBV12-4 and TRBJ1-1; D gene ambiguous. Trimming pared 6 bases from V and 11 bases from J, leaving 10 bases between. The CDR3 runs to 10 residues. CDR3 in DNA: TGTGCCAGCAGCCAGATTAGGGCTTTCTTT. Protein sequence: CASSQIRAFF.